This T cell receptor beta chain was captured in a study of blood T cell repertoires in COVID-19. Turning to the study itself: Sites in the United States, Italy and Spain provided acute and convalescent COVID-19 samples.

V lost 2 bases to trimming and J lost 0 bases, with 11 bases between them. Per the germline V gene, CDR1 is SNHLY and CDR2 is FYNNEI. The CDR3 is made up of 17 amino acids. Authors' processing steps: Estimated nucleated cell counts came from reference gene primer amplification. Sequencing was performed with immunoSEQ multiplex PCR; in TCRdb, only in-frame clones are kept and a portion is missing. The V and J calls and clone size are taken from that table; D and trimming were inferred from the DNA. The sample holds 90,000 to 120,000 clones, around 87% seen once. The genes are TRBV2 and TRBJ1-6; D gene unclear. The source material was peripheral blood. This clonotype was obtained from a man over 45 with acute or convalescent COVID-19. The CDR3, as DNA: TGTGCCAGCAGTGAATCTCTAGGGAGCTCCTATAATTCACCCCTCCACTTT. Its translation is CASSESLGSSYNSPLHF.